The rows below give T cell receptor beta chains drawn from one sample of a study of cytomegalovirus exposure and HLA in healthy donors. Measured with immunoSEQ multiplex PCR; TCRdb has only the in-frame clones, and not every one. The data show about 140,000 clones, around 84% seen once. What was sequenced was PBMCs. The source of these receptors is a man aged 45-60 years in good health and CMV-seronegative. CDR3s include the opening cysteine and the closing phenylalanine or tryptophan. D genes are given only for firm matches. Only part of the rows carry a size: once, few, many, or a class if the clone is expanded.

clone size,D gene,J gene,V gene,CDR3 protein,CDR3 DNA
.,.,TRBJ2-7,TRBV28,CASSRGTVDTYEQYF,TGTGCCAGCAGCCGCGGGACAGTTGACACCTACGAGCAGTACTTC
.,TRBD2,TRBJ2-3,TRBV11-1,CASSAASGGPQYF,TGTGCCAGCAGCGCCGCTAGCGGGGGCCCCCAGTATTTT
.,TRBD1,TRBJ1-6,TRBV27,CASSGTGNSPLHF,TGTGCCAGCAGCGGGACAGGGAATTCACCCCTCCACTTT
.,TRBD2,TRBJ2-5,TRBV5-1,CASSFGTSGTKETQYF,TGCGCCAGCAGCTTCGGGACTAGCGGGACCAAAGAGACCCAGTACTTC
.,TRBD2,TRBJ2-3,TRBV7-3,CASSLGRGAVTDTQYF,TGTGCCAGCAGTCTAGGGAGGGGCGCGGTCACAGATACGCAGTATTTT
once,.,TRBJ1-1,TRBV14,CASSQDLGSHTEAFF,TGTGCCAGCAGCCAAGATCTGGGCAGCCACACTGAAGCTTTCTTT
.,.,TRBJ2-1,TRBV10-1,CASSEPSSGQFF,TGCGCCAGCAGTGAGCCTAGCTCAGGGCAGTTCTTC
few,TRBD2,TRBJ2-1,TRBV15,CATTLAASGRGNEQFF,TGTGCCACCACCCTCGCCGCTAGCGGGAGAGGAAATGAGCAGTTCTTC
.,.,TRBJ1-3,TRBV19,CASTSHLFWSSGNTIYF,TGTGCCAGTACCTCCCACCTTTTTTGGAGCTCTGGAAACACCATATATTTT
few,TRBD2,TRBJ2-1,TRBV4-1,CASSLTGTSFYNEQFF,TGCGCCAGCAGCCTCACCGGGACTAGCTTCTACAATGAGCAGTTCTTC
.,TRBD1,TRBJ1-1,TRBV28,CASKAQGAPHTEAFF,TGTGCCAGCAAGGCCCAGGGGGCGCCCCACACTGAAGCTTTCTTT
.,TRBD2,TRBJ2-2,TRBV30,CAWNGGRAGELFF,TGTGCCTGGAATGGAGGGAGGGCCGGGGAGCTGTTTTTT
few,TRBD1,TRBJ2-1,TRBV9,CASSVGQATYNEQFF,TGTGCCAGCAGCGTGGGACAGGCCACCTACAATGAGCAGTTCTTC
.,TRBD1,TRBJ2-7,TRBV5-8,CASSSDPGLQGAPSYEQYF,TGTGCCAGCAGCTCCGACCCCGGACTACAGGGGGCGCCGTCCTACGAGCAGTACTTC
.,TRBD1,TRBJ2-7,TRBV12-5,CASGLGGTGPYEQYF,TGTGCTAGTGGTTTGGGGGGGACAGGACCCTACGAGCAGTACTTC
.,TRBD2,TRBJ2-5,TRBV28,CASRVSGSDRETQYF,TGTGCCAGCAGGGTTAGCGGGAGTGATAGAGAGACCCAGTACTTC
.,.,TRBJ1-1,TRBV5-6,CASSFGQGNTEAFF,TGTGCCAGCAGCTTTGGGCAGGGAAACACTGAAGCTTTCTTT
.,.,TRBJ1-2,TRBV6-1,CASSDYRAGYTF,TGTGCCAGCAGTGATTACAGGGCGGGCTACACCTTC
.,.,TRBJ2-7,TRBV7-9,CASSAQDYEQYF,TGTGCCAGCAGCGCCCAGGACTACGAGCAGTACTTC
.,.,TRBJ2-3,TRBV9,CASSVESGATDTQYF,TGTGCCAGCAGCGTAGAGTCAGGCGCAACAGATACGCAGTATTTT
.,TRBD1,TRBJ1-5,TRBV5-4,CASSSGTGDNQPQHF,TGTGCCAGCAGCTCCGGGACAGGGGACAATCAGCCCCAGCATTTT
.,.,TRBJ2-7,TRBV6-1,CASMVREVSYEQYF,TGTGCCAGCATGGTTAGAGAGGTATCCTACGAGCAGTACTTC